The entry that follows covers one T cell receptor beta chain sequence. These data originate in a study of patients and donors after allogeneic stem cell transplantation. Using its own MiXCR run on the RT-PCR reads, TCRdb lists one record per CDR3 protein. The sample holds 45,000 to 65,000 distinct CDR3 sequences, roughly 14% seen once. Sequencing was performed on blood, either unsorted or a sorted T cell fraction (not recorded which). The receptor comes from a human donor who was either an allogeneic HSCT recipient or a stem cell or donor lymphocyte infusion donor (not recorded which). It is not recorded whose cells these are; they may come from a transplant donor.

The chain's CDR3 is CSTGTSGGPSSYNEQFF. DNA for the CDR3: TGCAGTACAGGGACTAGCGGAGGACCCAGCTCCTACAATGAGCAGTTCTTC. The chain employs TRBV20-1 and TRBJ2-1, with TRBD2 identical over 11 bases. V lost 8 bases and J lost 0; bases outside the gene matches: 12. This CDR3 has 17 residues. Germline V lookup: CDR1 DFQATT, CDR2 SNEGSKA (reference sequence).